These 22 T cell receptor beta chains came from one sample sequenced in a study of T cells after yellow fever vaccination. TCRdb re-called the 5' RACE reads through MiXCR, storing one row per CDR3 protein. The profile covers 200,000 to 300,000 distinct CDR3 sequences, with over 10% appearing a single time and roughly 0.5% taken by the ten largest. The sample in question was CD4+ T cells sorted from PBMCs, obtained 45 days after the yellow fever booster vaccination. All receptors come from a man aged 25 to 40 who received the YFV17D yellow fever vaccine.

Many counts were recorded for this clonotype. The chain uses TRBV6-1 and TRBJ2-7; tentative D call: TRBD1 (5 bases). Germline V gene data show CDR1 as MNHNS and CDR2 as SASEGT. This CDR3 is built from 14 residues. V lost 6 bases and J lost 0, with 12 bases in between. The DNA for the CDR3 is TGTGCCAGCAGAAGCAGGGTGAGCTCCTACGAGCAGTACTTC. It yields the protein CASRSRVSSYEQYF.

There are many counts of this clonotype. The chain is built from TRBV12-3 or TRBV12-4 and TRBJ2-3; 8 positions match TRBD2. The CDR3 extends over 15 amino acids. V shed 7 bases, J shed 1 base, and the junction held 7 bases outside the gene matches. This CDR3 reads CASNPVAGRTDTQYF. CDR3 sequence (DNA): TGTGCCAGCAACCCCGTAGCGGGACGCACAGATACGCAGTATTTT.

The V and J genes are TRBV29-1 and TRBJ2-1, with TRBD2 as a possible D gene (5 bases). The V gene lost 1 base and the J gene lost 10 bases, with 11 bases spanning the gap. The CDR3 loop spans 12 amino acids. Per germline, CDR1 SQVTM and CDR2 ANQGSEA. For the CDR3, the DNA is TGCAGCGTTGAAGGGACGAGGGTGGAGCAGTTCTTC. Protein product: CSVEGTRVEQFF.

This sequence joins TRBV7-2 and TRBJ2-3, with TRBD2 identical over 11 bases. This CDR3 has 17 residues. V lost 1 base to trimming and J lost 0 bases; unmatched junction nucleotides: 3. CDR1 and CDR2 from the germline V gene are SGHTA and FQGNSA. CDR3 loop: CASSLVSGRVSTDTQYF. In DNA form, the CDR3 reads TGTGCCAGCAGCTTAGTTAGCGGGAGGGTTAGCACAGATACGCAGTATTTT.

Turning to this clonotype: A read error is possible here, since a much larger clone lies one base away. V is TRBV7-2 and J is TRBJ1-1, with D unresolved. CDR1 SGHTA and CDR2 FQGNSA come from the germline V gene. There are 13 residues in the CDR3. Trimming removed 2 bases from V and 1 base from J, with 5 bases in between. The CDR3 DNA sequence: TGTGCCAGCAGCTTACAGGAGAACACTGAAGCTTTCTTT. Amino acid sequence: CASSLQENTEAFF.

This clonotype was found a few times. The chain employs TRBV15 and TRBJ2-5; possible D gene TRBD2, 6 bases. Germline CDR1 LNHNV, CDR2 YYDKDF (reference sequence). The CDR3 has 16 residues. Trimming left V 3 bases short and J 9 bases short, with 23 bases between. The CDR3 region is CATSSSGTLLRVSQYF. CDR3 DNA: TGTGCCACCAGCAGTTCCGGGACTTTATTACGTGTCTCCCAGTACTTC.

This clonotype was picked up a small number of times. CDR3: CASSSSGELGTQYF. The DNA of the CDR3 is TGCGCCAGCAGCTCCTCCGGGGAGCTGGGTACGCAGTATTTT. This chain joins TRBV5-1 and TRBJ2-3; TRBD2 might be the D (5 bases). Germline V CDR1 and CDR2: SGHRS, YFSETQ. There are 14 residues in the CDR3. Trimming shortened V by 3 bases and J by 8 bases, and 16 bases separated the two germline ends.

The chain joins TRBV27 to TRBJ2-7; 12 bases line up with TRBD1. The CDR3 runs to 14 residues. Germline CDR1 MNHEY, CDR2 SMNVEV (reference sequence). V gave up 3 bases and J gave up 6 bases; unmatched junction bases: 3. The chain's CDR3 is CASSFRDRGLEQYF. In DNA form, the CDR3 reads TGTGCCAGCAGTTTCCGGGACAGGGGGCTCGAGCAGTACTTC.

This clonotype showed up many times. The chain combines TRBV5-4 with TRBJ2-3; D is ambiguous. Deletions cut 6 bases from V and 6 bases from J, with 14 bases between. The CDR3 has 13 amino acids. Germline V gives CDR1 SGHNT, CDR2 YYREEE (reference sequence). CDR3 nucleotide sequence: TGTGCCAGCACCATGGGGATGACGGATACGCAGTATTTT. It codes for CASTMGMTDTQYF.

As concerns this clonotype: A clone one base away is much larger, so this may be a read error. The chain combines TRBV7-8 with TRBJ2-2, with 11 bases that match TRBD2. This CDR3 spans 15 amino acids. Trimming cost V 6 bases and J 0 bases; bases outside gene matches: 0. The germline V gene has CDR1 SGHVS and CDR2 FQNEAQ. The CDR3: CASRLAGANTGELFF. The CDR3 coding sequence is TGTGCCAGCAGACTAGCGGGAGCGAACACCGGGGAGCTGTTTTTT.

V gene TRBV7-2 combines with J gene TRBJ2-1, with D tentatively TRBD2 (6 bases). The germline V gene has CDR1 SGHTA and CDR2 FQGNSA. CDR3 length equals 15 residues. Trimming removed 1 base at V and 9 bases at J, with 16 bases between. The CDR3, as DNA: TGTGCCAGCAGCTTAGTAGCCGGGAGTACGGTTGAGCAGTTCTTC. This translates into CASSLVAGSTVEQFF.

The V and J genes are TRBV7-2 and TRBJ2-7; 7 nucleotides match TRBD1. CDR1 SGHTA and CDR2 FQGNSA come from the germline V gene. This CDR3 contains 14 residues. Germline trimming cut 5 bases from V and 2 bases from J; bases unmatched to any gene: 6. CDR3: CASSARQGTYEQYF. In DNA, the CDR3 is TGTGCCAGCAGCGCCCGACAGGGTACCTACGAGCAGTACTTC.

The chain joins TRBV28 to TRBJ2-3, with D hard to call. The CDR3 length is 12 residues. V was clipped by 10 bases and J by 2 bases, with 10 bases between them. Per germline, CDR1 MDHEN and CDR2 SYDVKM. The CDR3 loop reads CATDQTTDTQYF. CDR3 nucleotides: TGTGCCACCGATCAGACCACAGATACGCAGTATTTT.

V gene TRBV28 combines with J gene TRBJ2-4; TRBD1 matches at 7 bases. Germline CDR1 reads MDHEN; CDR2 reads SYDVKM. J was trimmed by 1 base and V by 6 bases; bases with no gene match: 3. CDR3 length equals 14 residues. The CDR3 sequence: CASRPTGAKNIQYF. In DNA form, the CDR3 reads TGTGCCAGCAGACCGACAGGGGCCAAAAACATTCAGTACTTC.

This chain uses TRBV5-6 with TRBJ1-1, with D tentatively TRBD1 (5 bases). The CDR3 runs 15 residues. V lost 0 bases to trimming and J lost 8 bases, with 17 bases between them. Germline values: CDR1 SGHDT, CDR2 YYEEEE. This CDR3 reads CASSLAFSTGSEAFF. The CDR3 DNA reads TGTGCCAGCAGCTTGGCCTTTAGCACAGGCTCGGAAGCTTTCTTT. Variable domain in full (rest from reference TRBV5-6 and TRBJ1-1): DAGVTQSPTHLIKTRGQQVTLRCSPKSGHDTVSWYQQALGQGPQFIFQYYEEEERQRGNFPDRFSGHQFPNYSSELNVNALLLGDSALYLCASSLAFSTGSEAFFGQGTRLTVV.

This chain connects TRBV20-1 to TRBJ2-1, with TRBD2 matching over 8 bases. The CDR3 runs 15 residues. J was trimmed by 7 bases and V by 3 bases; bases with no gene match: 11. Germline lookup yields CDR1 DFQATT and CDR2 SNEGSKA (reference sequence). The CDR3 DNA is TGCAGTGCTAGTGGGCGGGAGGTTGATTCTAATGAGCAGTTCTTC. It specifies CSASGREVDSNEQFF.

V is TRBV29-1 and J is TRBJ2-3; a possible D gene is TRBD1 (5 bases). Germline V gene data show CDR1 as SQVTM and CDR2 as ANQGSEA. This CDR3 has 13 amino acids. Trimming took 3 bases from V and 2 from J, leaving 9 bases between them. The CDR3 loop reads CSVEGRTTDTQYF. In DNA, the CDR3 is TGCAGCGTTGAGGGGCGTACCACAGATACGCAGTATTTT.

CDR3 sequence: CASSPLLGSSYEQYF. CDR3 DNA sequence: TGTGCCAGCAGCCCCTTGCTAGGCAGCTCCTACGAGCAGTACTTC. This chain joins TRBV5-5 and TRBJ2-7, with D uncertain. The V end lost 4 bases, the J end lost 0 bases, and 14 bases lay between the germline ends. The CDR3 length is 15 residues. The germline V gene has CDR1 SGHKS and CDR2 YYEKEE (reference sequence).

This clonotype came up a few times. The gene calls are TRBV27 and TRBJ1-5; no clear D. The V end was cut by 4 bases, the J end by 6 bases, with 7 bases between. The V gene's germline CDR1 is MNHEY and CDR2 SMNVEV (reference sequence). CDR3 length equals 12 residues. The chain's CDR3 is CASSSYSQPQHF. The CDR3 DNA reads TGTGCCAGCAGTTCCTATTCTCAGCCCCAGCATTTT.

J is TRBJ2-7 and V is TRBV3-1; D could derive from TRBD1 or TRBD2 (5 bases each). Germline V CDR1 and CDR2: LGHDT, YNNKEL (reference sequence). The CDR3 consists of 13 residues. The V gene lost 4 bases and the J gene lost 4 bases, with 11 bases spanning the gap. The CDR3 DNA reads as TGTGCCAGCAGCCCCATGGGGGATTACGAGCAGTACTTC. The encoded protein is CASSPMGDYEQYF.

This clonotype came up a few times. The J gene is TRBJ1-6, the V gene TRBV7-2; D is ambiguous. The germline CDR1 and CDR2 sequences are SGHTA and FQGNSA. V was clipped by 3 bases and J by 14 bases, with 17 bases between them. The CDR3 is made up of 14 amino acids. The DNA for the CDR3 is TGTGCCAGCAGCTTTGATATGGGCGCGGGAGCCCTCCACTTT. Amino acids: CASSFDMGAGALHF.

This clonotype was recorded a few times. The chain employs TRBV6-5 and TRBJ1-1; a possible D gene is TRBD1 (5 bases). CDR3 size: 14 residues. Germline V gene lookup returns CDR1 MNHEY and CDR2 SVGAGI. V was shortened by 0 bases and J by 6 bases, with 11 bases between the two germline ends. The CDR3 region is CASSYSVRVSEAFF. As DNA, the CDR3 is TGTGCCAGCAGTTACTCGGTCAGGGTTTCTGAAGCTTTCTTT.